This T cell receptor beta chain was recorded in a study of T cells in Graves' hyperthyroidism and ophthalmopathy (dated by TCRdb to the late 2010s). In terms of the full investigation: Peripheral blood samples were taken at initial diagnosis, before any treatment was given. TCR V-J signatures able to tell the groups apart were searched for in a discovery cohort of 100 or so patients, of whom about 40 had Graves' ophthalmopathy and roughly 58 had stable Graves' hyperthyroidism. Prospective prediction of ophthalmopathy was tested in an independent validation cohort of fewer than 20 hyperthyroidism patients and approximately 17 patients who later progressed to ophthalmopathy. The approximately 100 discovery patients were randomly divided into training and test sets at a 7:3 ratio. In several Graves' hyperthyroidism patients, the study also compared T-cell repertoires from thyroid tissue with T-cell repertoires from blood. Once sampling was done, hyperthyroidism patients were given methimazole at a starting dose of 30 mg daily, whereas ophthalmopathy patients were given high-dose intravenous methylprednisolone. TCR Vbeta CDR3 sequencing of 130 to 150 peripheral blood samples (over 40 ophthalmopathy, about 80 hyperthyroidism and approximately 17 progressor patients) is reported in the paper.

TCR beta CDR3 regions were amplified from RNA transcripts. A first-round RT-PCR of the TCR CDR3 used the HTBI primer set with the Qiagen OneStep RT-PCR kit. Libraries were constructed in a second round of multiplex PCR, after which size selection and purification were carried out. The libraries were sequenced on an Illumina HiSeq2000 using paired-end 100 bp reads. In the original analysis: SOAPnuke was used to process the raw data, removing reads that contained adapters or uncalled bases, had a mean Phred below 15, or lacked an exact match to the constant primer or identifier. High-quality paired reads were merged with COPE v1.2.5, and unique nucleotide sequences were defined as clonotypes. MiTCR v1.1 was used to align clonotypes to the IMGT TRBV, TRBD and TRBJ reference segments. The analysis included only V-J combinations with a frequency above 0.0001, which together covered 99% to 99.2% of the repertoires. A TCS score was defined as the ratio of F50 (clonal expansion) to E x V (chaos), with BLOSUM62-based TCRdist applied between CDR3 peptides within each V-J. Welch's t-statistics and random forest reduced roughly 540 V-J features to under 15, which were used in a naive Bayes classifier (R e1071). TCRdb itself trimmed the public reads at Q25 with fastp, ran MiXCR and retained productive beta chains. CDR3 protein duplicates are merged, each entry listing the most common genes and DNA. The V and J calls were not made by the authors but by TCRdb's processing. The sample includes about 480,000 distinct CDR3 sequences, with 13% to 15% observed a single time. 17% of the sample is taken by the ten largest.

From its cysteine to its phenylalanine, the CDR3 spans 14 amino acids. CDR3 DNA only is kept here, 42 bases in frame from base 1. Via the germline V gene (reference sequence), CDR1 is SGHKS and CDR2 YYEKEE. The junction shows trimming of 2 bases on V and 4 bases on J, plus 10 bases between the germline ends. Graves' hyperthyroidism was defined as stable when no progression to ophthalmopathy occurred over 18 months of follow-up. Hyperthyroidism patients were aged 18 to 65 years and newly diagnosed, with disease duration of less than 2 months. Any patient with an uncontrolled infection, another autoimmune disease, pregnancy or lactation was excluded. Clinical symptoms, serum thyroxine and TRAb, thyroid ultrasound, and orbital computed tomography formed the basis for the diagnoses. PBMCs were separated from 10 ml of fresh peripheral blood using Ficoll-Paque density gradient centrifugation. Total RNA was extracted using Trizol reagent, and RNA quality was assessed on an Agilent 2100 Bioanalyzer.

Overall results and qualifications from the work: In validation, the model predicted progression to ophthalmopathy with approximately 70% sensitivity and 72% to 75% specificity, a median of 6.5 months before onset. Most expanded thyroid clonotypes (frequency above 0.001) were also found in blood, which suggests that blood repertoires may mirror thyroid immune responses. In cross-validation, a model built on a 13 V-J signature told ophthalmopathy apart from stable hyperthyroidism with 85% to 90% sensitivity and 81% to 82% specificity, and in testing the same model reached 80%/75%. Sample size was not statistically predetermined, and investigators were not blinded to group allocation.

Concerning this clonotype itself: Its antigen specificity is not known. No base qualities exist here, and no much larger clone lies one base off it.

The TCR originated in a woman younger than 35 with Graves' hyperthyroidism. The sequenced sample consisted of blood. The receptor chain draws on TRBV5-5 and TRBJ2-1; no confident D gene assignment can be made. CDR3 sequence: CASSFFSEYNEQFF. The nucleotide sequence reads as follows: TGTGCCAGCAGCTTTTTTTCGGAGTACAATGAGCAGTTCTTC.